The T cell receptor (beta chain) under discussion was sequenced for a study of CD8+CD57+ T cells in acquired aplastic anemia. Only a few counts were recorded for this clonotype. Profiles of TCR beta VDJ and CDR3 were generated from a genomic DNA template. A single record per CDR3 protein comes from TCRdb applying MiXCR to the reads. This table has 350,000 to 450,000 distinct CDR3 sequences, about 70% appearing once. This clonotype was obtained from a human donor in good health, serving as a control. Specimen: sorted CD4+, CD8+, or CD8+CD57+ T cells (not recorded which) from PBMCs.

The CDR3 DNA reads as TGCGCCAGCTGGGGTTCCTCCTACGAGCAGTACTTC. It translates to CASWGSSYEQYF. This sequence joins TRBV10-1 and TRBJ2-7; the D is unclear. The length of the CDR3 is 12 residues. Between the trimmed V and J ends, which lost 8 bases and 0 bases, there was a span of 8 bases. The germline gives CDR1 WNHNN, CDR2 SYGVQD (reference sequence).